Listed below are T cell receptor beta chains from one sample, sequenced in a study of blood T cell repertoires in COVID-19. Some clones are missing from TCRdb's copy, which holds only in-frame ones; the method was immunoSEQ multiplex PCR. The sample lists about 160,000 clones; 84% were seen once. Sequencing used peripheral blood. The receptor source for this set is a man aged 65 to 79 with acute or convalescent COVID-19. The CDR3 runs from the conserved cysteine through the conserved F or W. A D gene is named only where the DNA matches it firmly. Only some rows state a clone size, as once, few, many or a class for expanded clones.

j_gene: TRBJ2-4
v_gene: TRBV19
d_gene: TRBD1
abundance: few
CDR3aa: CASSGAGGSGENIQYF
CDR3nt: TGTGCCAGTAGTGGAGCAGGGGGCAGTGGGGAAAACATTCAGTACTTC

j_gene: TRBJ2-7
v_gene: TRBV27
d_gene: .
abundance: .
CDR3aa: CASSLSAGGSYEQYF
CDR3nt: TGTGCCAGCAGTTTATCGGCCGGGGGCTCCTACGAGCAGTACTTC

j_gene: TRBJ2-1
v_gene: TRBV3-1/TRBV3-2
d_gene: .
abundance: .
CDR3aa: CASSQRGGYNEQFF
CDR3nt: TGTGCCAGCAGCCAGCGCGGAGGTTACAATGAGCAGTTCTTC

j_gene: TRBJ1-6
v_gene: TRBV19
d_gene: .
abundance: .
CDR3aa: CATSPRGPNNSPLHF
CDR3nt: TGTGCCACCTCCCCACGGGGTCCGAATAATTCACCCCTCCACTTT

j_gene: TRBJ1-6
v_gene: TRBV3-1/TRBV3-2
d_gene: .
abundance: .
CDR3aa: CASSQVPSQSPLHF
CDR3nt: TGTGCCAGCAGCCAAGTCCCCTCCCAGTCACCCCTCCACTTT

j_gene: TRBJ2-7
v_gene: TRBV29-1
d_gene: TRBD1
abundance: few
CDR3aa: CSVEGGDRGAYEQYF
CDR3nt: TGCAGCGTTGAGGGGGGGGACAGGGGAGCCTACGAGCAGTACTTC

j_gene: TRBJ2-7
v_gene: TRBV7-9
d_gene: .
abundance: .
CDR3aa: CASSFGQGKHEQYF
CDR3nt: TGTGCCAGCAGCTTTGGCCAGGGTAAACACGAGCAGTACTTC

j_gene: TRBJ1-1
v_gene: TRBV10-2
d_gene: .
abundance: .
CDR3aa: CASSEGDREAFF
CDR3nt: TGCGCCAGCAGTGAGGGAGACAGAGAAGCTTTCTTT

j_gene: TRBJ1-1
v_gene: TRBV3-1/TRBV3-2
d_gene: .
abundance: few
CDR3aa: CASSQEPASRSSTEAFF
CDR3nt: TGTGCCAGCAGCCAAGAACCCGCCTCCAGGTCAAGCACTGAAGCTTTCTTT

j_gene: TRBJ1-1
v_gene: TRBV7-9
d_gene: .
abundance: .
CDR3aa: CASSLGLANTEAFF
CDR3nt: TGTGCCAGCAGCTTAGGGTTGGCGAACACTGAAGCTTTCTTT

j_gene: TRBJ1-1
v_gene: TRBV7-3
d_gene: .
abundance: once
CDR3aa: CASSQQGTNTEAFF
CDR3nt: TGTGCCAGCAGCCAACAGGGTACGAACACTGAAGCTTTCTTT

j_gene: TRBJ1-1
v_gene: TRBV4-1
d_gene: .
abundance: few
CDR3aa: CASSPAGATEAFF
CDR3nt: TGCGCCAGCAGCCCCGCTGGGGCGACTGAAGCTTTCTTT

j_gene: TRBJ2-1
v_gene: TRBV27
d_gene: .
abundance: .
CDR3aa: CASSRVDNEQFF
CDR3nt: TGTGCCAGCAGCAGGGTGGACAATGAGCAGTTCTTC

j_gene: TRBJ2-1
v_gene: TRBV6-2/TRBV6-3
d_gene: TRBD2
abundance: .
CDR3aa: CASSYGLAGGPPQFF
CDR3nt: TGTGCCAGCAGTTACGGGCTAGCGGGAGGGCCTCCGCAGTTCTTC

j_gene: TRBJ2-1
v_gene: TRBV19
d_gene: TRBD1
abundance: .
CDR3aa: CASAEGAGTYNEQFF
CDR3nt: TGTGCCAGTGCCGAGGGGGCGGGCACGTACAATGAGCAGTTCTTC

j_gene: TRBJ2-3
v_gene: TRBV29-1
d_gene: TRBD2
abundance: .
CDR3aa: CSVERDSGSPDTQYF
CDR3nt: TGCAGCGTTGAAAGGGATAGCGGGAGTCCAGATACGCAGTATTTT

j_gene: TRBJ1-4
v_gene: TRBV11-2
d_gene: .
abundance: .
CDR3aa: CASSLGGGSNEKLFF
CDR3nt: TGTGCCAGCAGCTTAGGGGGGGGATCTAATGAAAAACTGTTTTTT

j_gene: TRBJ2-7
v_gene: TRBV18
d_gene: TRBD1
abundance: .
CDR3aa: CASSPGTAVYEQYF
CDR3nt: TGTGCCAGCTCACCCGGGACAGCAGTTTACGAGCAGTACTTC

j_gene: TRBJ1-6
v_gene: TRBV28
d_gene: .
abundance: .
CDR3aa: CASTLLPGGGSNSPLHF
CDR3nt: TGTGCCAGCACCCTTTTACCGGGGGGAGGAAGTAATTCACCCCTCCACTTT

j_gene: TRBJ2-1
v_gene: TRBV7-3
d_gene: TRBD2
abundance: .
CDR3aa: CASSLTSGTYNEQFF
CDR3nt: TGTGCCAGCAGCTTAACTAGCGGGACCTACAATGAGCAGTTCTTC

j_gene: TRBJ2-3
v_gene: TRBV4-2
d_gene: TRBD2
abundance: .
CDR3aa: CASRPSGGAVDTQYF
CDR3nt: TGTGCCAGCAGACCTAGCGGGGGGGCGGTAGATACGCAGTATTTT

j_gene: TRBJ2-7
v_gene: TRBV15
d_gene: .
abundance: .
CDR3aa: CATSRAHPDTRVRGQYF
CDR3nt: TGTGCCACCAGCAGAGCCCACCCGGATACTAGGGTTCGGGGGCAGTACTTC

j_gene: TRBJ2-7
v_gene: TRBV5-1
d_gene: .
abundance: .
CDR3aa: CASSRVEGYEQYF
CDR3nt: TGCGCCAGCAGCAGGGTGGAGGGCTACGAGCAGTACTTC

j_gene: TRBJ1-5
v_gene: TRBV9
d_gene: .
abundance: .
CDR3aa: CASSVDRNQPQHF
CDR3nt: TGTGCCAGCAGCGTAGACAGAAATCAGCCCCAGCATTTT

j_gene: TRBJ2-3
v_gene: TRBV4-2
d_gene: TRBD1
abundance: .
CDR3aa: CASSPGTGRTDTQYF
CDR3nt: TGTGCCAGCAGCCCGGGGACAGGCCGCACAGATACGCAGTATTTT

j_gene: TRBJ1-4
v_gene: TRBV9
d_gene: TRBD1
abundance: .
CDR3aa: CASSRQGLDEKLFF
CDR3nt: TGTGCCAGCAGCAGACAGGGGTTGGATGAAAAACTGTTTTTT

j_gene: TRBJ2-7
v_gene: TRBV11-2
d_gene: TRBD2
abundance: few
CDR3aa: CASSFGRSGTSGLYEQYF
CDR3nt: TGTGCCAGCAGCTTCGGGCGTTCCGGGACTAGCGGACTATACGAGCAGTACTTC

j_gene: TRBJ2-1
v_gene: TRBV12-3/TRBV12-4
d_gene: TRBD2
abundance: .
CDR3aa: CASSLVLAGEQFF
CDR3nt: TGTGCCAGCAGTTTGGTACTAGCGGGCGAGCAGTTCTTC

j_gene: TRBJ2-3
v_gene: TRBV7-3
d_gene: TRBD2
abundance: .
CDR3aa: CASSPKGTSGAVGTDTQYF
CDR3nt: TGTGCCAGCAGCCCAAAGGGGACTAGCGGGGCCGTCGGCACAGATACGCAGTATTTT

j_gene: TRBJ2-7
v_gene: TRBV12-3/TRBV12-4
d_gene: .
abundance: .
CDR3aa: CASSSTRLEQYF
CDR3nt: TGTGCCAGCAGTTCCACTCGTCTCGAGCAGTACTTC

j_gene: TRBJ1-2
v_gene: TRBV24-1
d_gene: .
abundance: .
CDR3aa: CATSAGTYGYTF
CDR3nt: TGTGCCACCAGTGCCGGGACATATGGCTACACCTTC

j_gene: TRBJ2-7
v_gene: TRBV7-6
d_gene: TRBD2
abundance: few
CDR3aa: CASSKTGAGRSSYEQYF
CDR3nt: TGTGCCAGCAGCAAAACAGGAGCCGGGAGGAGCTCCTACGAGCAGTACTTC

j_gene: TRBJ2-3
v_gene: TRBV5-3
d_gene: .
abundance: .
CDR3aa: CARSLNRQVMGTDTQYF
CDR3nt: TGTGCCAGAAGCCTGAACCGACAGGTTATGGGCACAGATACGCAGTATTTT

j_gene: TRBJ2-7
v_gene: TRBV3-1/TRBV3-2
d_gene: TRBD2
abundance: .
CDR3aa: CASSQAGASGYEQYF
CDR3nt: TGTGCCAGCAGCCAAGCTGGGGCTAGCGGGTACGAGCAGTACTTC

j_gene: TRBJ2-7
v_gene: TRBV5-1
d_gene: .
abundance: .
CDR3aa: CASSVTGGATYEQYF
CDR3nt: TGCGCCAGCAGCGTTACAGGCGGGGCTACCTACGAGCAGTACTTC

j_gene: TRBJ2-3
v_gene: TRBV28
d_gene: TRBD2
abundance: .
CDR3aa: CASSPLSGSDTQYF
CDR3nt: TGTGCCAGCAGTCCCCTTAGCGGGTCAGATACGCAGTATTTT

j_gene: TRBJ2-7
v_gene: TRBV12-3/TRBV12-4
d_gene: .
abundance: .
CDR3aa: CASSFGGAYEQYF
CDR3nt: TGTGCCAGCAGTTTCGGGGGAGCCTACGAGCAGTACTTC

j_gene: TRBJ2-2
v_gene: TRBV5-1
d_gene: TRBD1
abundance: .
CDR3aa: CASRTGTGNTGELFF
CDR3nt: TGCGCCAGCAGGACCGGGACAGGGAACACCGGGGAGCTGTTTTTT

j_gene: TRBJ2-2
v_gene: TRBV13
d_gene: TRBD2
abundance: .
CDR3aa: CASSSGRLAGSVLLNTGELFF
CDR3nt: TGTGCCAGCAGCTCGGGACGCCTAGCGGGGTCGGTATTGTTAAACACCGGGGAGCTGTTTTTT

j_gene: TRBJ2-5
v_gene: TRBV6-1
d_gene: .
abundance: .
CDR3aa: CASSEEGAGQETQYF
CDR3nt: TGTGCCAGCAGTGAAGAGGGTGCGGGGCAAGAGACCCAGTACTTC

j_gene: TRBJ1-1
v_gene: TRBV19
d_gene: .
abundance: few
CDR3aa: CASSTAGGMNTEAFF
CDR3nt: TGTGCCAGTAGTACCGCGGGGGGCATGAACACTGAAGCTTTCTTT

j_gene: TRBJ2-3
v_gene: TRBV10-3
d_gene: TRBD2
abundance: once
CDR3aa: CAIRNGTSGRSTDTQYF
CDR3nt: TGTGCCATCAGGAACGGGACTAGCGGGAGGAGCACAGATACGCAGTATTTT

j_gene: TRBJ1-1
v_gene: TRBV3-1/TRBV3-2
d_gene: .
abundance: .
CDR3aa: CASSHSQRNTEAFF
CDR3nt: TGTGCCAGCAGCCACTCACAAAGGAACACTGAAGCTTTCTTT

j_gene: TRBJ2-4
v_gene: TRBV29-1
d_gene: .
abundance: once
CDR3aa: CSVDKATIQYF
CDR3nt: TGCAGCGTTGATAAAGCCACCATTCAGTACTTC